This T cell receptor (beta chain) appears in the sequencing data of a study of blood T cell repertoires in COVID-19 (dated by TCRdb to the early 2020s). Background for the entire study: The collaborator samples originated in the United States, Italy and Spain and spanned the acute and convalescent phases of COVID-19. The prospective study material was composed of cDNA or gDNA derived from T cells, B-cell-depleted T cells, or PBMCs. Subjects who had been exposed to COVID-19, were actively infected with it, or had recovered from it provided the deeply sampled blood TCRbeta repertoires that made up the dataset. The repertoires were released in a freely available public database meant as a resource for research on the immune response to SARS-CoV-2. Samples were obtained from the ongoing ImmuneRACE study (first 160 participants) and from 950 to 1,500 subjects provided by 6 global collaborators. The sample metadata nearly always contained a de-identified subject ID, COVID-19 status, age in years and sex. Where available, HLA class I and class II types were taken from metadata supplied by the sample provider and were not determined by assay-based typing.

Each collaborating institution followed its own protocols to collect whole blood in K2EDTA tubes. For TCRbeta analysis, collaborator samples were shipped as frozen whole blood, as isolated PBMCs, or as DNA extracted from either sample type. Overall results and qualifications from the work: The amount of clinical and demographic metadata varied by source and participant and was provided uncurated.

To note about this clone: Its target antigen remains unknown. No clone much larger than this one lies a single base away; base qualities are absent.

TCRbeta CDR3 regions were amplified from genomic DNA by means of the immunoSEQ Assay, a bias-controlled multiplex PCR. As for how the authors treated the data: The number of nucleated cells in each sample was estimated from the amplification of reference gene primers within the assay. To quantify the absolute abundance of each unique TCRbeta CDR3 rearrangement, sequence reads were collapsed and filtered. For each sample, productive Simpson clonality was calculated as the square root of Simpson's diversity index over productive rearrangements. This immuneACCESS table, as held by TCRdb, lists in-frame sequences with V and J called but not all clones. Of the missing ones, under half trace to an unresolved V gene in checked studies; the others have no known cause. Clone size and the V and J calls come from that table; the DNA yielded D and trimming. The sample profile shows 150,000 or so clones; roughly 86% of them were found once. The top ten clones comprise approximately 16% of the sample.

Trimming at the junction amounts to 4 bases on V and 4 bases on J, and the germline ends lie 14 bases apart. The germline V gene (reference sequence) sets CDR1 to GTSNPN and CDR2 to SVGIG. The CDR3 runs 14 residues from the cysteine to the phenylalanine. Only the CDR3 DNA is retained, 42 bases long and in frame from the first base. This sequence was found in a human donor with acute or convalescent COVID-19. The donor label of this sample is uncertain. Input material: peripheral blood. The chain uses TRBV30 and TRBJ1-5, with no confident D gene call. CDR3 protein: CAWTRSGGNQPQHF. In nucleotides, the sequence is TGTGCCTGGACTCGGTCCGGAGGGAATCAGCCCCAGCATTTT.